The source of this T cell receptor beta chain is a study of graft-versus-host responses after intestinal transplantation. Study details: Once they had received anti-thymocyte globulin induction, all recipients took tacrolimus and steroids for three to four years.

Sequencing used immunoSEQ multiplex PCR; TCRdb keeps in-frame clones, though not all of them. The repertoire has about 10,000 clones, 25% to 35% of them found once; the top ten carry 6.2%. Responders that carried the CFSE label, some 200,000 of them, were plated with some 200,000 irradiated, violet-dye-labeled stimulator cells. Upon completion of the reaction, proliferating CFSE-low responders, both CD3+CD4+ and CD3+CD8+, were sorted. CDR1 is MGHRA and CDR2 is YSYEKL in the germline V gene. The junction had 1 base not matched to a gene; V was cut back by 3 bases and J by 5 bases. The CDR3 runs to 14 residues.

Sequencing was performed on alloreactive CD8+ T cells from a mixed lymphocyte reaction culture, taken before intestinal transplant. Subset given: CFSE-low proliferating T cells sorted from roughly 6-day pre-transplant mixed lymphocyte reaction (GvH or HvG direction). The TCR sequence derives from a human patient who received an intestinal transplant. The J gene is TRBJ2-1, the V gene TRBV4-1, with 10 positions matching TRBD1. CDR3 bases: TGCGCCAGCAGCCAGACAGGGGGCCACAATGAGCAGTTCTTC. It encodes CASSQTGGHNEQFF.